The present T cell receptor (beta chain) was sequenced within a study of Ad26.COV2.S vaccination and SARS-CoV-2 variants (dated by TCRdb to about 2021). At the level of the whole study: Vaccine-arm donors were drawn from COV1001, a multicentre, randomized, double-blind, placebo-controlled phase I-IIa trial of Ad26.COV2.S in healthy adults. A total of approximately 30 samples were included in the TCR-sequenced set, comprising around 19 Ad26.COV2.S vaccine recipients, 5 placebo recipients and 8 SARS-CoV-2 convalescent individuals. Dosing of Ad26.COV2.S was intramuscular, at either 5x10^10 or 1x10^11 viral particles, delivered as one shot or as two shots spaced 56 days apart. Trial participants were randomized into five groups of five, in which low-dose or high-dose Ad26.COV2.S was given once or twice, or placebo was given on both occasions. Sequencing of the TCRbeta repertoire served to evaluate the specificity and breadth of SARS-CoV-2-reactive T cell receptors following Ad26.COV2.S vaccination. Throughout the experiments and outcome assessment, investigators stayed blinded to trial group allocation.

The immunoSEQ Assay was used to sequence TCRbeta CDR3 regions. After extraction, genomic DNA underwent amplification by bias-controlled multiplex PCR, followed by high-throughput sequencing. In the authors' own workflow: To quantify the absolute abundance of each unique TCRbeta CDR3 region, sequences were collapsed and filtered. T cell fraction was estimated by normalizing TCRbeta template counts to usable DNA, with usable DNA measured through amplification of reference genes found in all nucleated cells. Repertoire TCRs were annotated as SARS-CoV-2-specific when V gene, CDR3 amino acid sequence and J gene were exactly matched to a known reactive TCR set. The reference SARS-CoV-2 TCR set came from MIRA and was filtered for enrichment in COVID-19-positive ImmuneCODE repertoires, removing public or cross-reactive TCRs. Drawing on the MIRA antigens, annotated TCRs were analysed further at the level of specific ORF or position within ORF. Breadth was defined as the number of annotated unique rearrangements divided by the total number of unique productive rearrangements, and depth was defined as the summed frequency of the annotated unique rearrangements. Two-sided Wilcoxon rank-sum tests were applied when comparing TCR breadth between groups. TCRdb retrieved this table from immuneACCESS and kept in-frame rearrangements only. Not all clones are present; in checked studies, unresolved V genes account for under half, and no reason is known for the remainder. The D gene and trimming were derived from the DNA, and the V and J assignments and clone size from that table. A total of about 480,000 clones appear in this sample, roughly 87% of them only once. The ten most abundant clones make up around 13% of the sample.

The treatment or condition label on this specimen signifies: some 20 received Ad26.COV2.S at low or high dose, single or two shots; several received placebo; per-sample allocation not given. For vaccine and placebo recipients, repertoires were sequenced using samples collected on day 63 after the first injection. Cohort 1b enrolled about 25 adults aged 18-55 years at a single site in Boston, USA, between 29 July and 7 August 2020. Ad26.COV2.S consisted of a replication-incompetent adenovirus type 26 vector by which a prefusion-stabilized SARS-CoV-2 spike protein from the original Wuhan strain was expressed. The full study reports these points: The authors noted that the TCR breadth and depth analyses may have underestimated total T cell responses. After vaccination, spike-specific CD8+ and CD4+ T cell responses were reported to show substantial breadth. Comparable non-spike TCR breadth was observed between vaccine and placebo recipients, consistent with only spike being contained in the vaccine. Compared with placebo recipients, Ad26.COV2.S recipients showed higher spike-specific TCR breadth (P = 0.0014). Comparing responses between vaccine doses or regimens was not something the study was powered to do.

This clone was counted between two and nine times. Its antigen has not been determined. No base quality values were provided; no much bigger clone lies one nucleotide off. The clonotype was recovered from a person aged 18-60 years who received the Ad26.COV2.S COVID-19 vaccine or a placebo. The specimen comprised peripheral blood, sampled in a trial of Ad26.COV2.S vaccine versus placebo.

The DNA sequence is given as TGTGCCAGCAGCGGGACAGGGGACTCTGGCTACACCTTC. This sequence encodes CASSGTGDSGYTF. The sequence is built from TRBV3-1 (or the pseudogene TRBV3-2) and TRBJ1-2, with 10 central nucleotides matching TRBD1. Inclusive of the bounding cysteine and phenylalanine, the CDR3 is 13 residues long. Only CDR3 DNA remains: 39 bases, in frame from the first base. After removal of 5 bases from V and 7 bases from J, the junction retains 4 bases not matched to a gene. The germline V gene (reference sequence) specifies LGHDT as CDR1 and YNNKEL as CDR2.